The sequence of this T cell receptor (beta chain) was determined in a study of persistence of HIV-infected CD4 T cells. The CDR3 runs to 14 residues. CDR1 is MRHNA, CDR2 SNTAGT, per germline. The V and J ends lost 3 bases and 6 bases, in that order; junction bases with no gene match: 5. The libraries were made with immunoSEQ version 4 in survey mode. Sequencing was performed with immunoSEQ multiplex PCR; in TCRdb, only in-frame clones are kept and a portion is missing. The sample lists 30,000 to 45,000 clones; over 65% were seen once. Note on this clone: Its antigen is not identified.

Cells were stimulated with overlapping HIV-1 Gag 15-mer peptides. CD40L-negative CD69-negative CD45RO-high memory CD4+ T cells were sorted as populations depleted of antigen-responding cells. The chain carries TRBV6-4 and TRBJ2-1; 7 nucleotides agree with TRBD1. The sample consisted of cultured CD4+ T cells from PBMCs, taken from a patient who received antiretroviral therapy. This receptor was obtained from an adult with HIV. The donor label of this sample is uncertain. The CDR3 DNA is TGTGCCAGCAGTGAATTGGGACAGAGCAATGAGCAGTTCTTC. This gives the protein CASSELGQSNEQFF.